Listed below are T cell receptor beta chains from one sample, sequenced in a study of identical twins. TCRdb reprocessed the 5' RACE reads with MiXCR, giving one entry per CDR3 protein. The table has about 200,000 distinct CDR3 sequences, 7.5% seen once. This same sample was also taken into another study, of yellow fever vaccine responses in identical twins.

Material for sequencing was memory (CD45RO+) T cells sorted from blood. These receptor sequences come from a woman aged 18-29 years in good health. Both conserved end residues are part of each CDR3. The D gene is left open where the match is weak. Some rows have no size entry. The others give once, few or many, or a class for an expanded clone.

J: TRBJ2-5; V: TRBV21-1; length: 18; size: many; D: NA; DNA: TGTGCCAGCAGCTCCCCCGAAGGGGACAGGGGGTCCCAAGAGACCCAGTACTTC; CDR3: CASSSPEGDRGSQETQYF
J: TRBJ1-1; V: TRBV3-1; length: 17; size: few; D: NA; DNA: TGTGCCAGCAGCCCCCAGAGGGTGGGCCCGACCAACACTGAAGCTTTCTTT; CDR3: CASSPQRVGPTNTEAFF
J: TRBJ1-2; V: TRBV25-1; length: 13; size: few; D: NA; DNA: TGTGCCAGCAGTTCTCCCCATGGCTATGGCTACACCTTC; CDR3: CASSSPHGYGYTF
J: TRBJ2-3; V: TRBV4-2; length: 12; size: few; D: NA; DNA: TGTGCCAGCAGGGACCGCACAGATACGCAGTATTTT; CDR3: CASRDRTDTQYF
J: TRBJ2-3; V: TRBV12-3/TRBV12-4; length: 13; size: many; D: TRBD2; DNA: TGTGCCAGCAGTCCCTCCCGGGAGGGTACGCAGTATTTT; CDR3: CASSPSREGTQYF
J: TRBJ2-7; V: TRBV7-2; length: 14; size: few; D: NA; DNA: TGTGCCAGCAGCCCAGACGCTCGGCGAGACGAGCAGTACTTC; CDR3: CASSPDARRDEQYF
J: TRBJ1-1; V: TRBV7-2; length: 15; size: few; D: TRBD1; DNA: TGTGCCAGCAGCTTAGGCCGGGACAGGGCCACTGAAGCTTTCTTT; CDR3: CASSLGRDRATEAFF
J: TRBJ1-1; V: TRBV6-5; length: 13; size: many; D: TRBD1; DNA: TGTGCCAGCAGTTACAAAGGGGGCGCGGGAGTTTTCTTT; CDR3: CASSYKGGAGVFF
J: TRBJ1-6; V: TRBV28; length: 14; size: NA; D: TRBD1; DNA: TGTGCCACCCGCCGGGGACAGGATAATTCACCCCTCCACTTT; CDR3: CATRRGQDNSPLHF
J: TRBJ2-2; V: TRBV15; length: 16; size: few; D: TRBD2; DNA: TGTGCCACCAGCAAGAGGAGGGCGGGAGACACCGGGGAGCTGTTTTTT; CDR3: CATSKRRAGDTGELFF
J: TRBJ2-3; V: TRBV5-6; length: 11; size: NA; D: NA; DNA: TGTGCCAGCAGCTCTGGTAAGACGCAGTATTTT; CDR3: CASSSGKTQYF
J: TRBJ1-6; V: TRBV24-1; length: 13; size: many; D: NA; DNA: TGTGCCACCTCGGATAGGCGAGATTCACCCCTCCACTTT; CDR3: CATSDRRDSPLHF
J: TRBJ1-2; V: TRBV28; length: 13; size: NA; D: NA; DNA: TGTGCCAGCAGTTCCGGGGGGTTTTATGGCTACACCTTC; CDR3: CASSSGGFYGYTF
J: TRBJ2-1; V: TRBV6-1; length: 15; size: few; D: TRBD2; DNA: TGTGCCAGCAGCTCGCAGCGGGAGGGCGGCAATGAGCAGTTCTTC; CDR3: CASSSQREGGNEQFF
J: TRBJ2-1; V: TRBV12-3/TRBV12-4; length: 15; size: NA; D: TRBD2; DNA: TGTGCCAGCAGCACCATAGCGGGAGGGGTGAATGAGCAGTTCTTC; CDR3: CASSTIAGGVNEQFF
J: TRBJ2-7; V: TRBV12-3/TRBV12-4; length: 14; size: many; D: NA; DNA: TGTGCCAGCAGTCGGGGACAAGGAGTTTCTGGGCAGTACTTC; CDR3: CASSRGQGVSGQYF